The next 24 T cell receptor beta chains were all read from a single sample in a study of T cells in Graves' hyperthyroidism and ophthalmopathy. Using RNA transcripts as the source, TCR beta CDR3 regions were amplified. The study used the HTBI primer set for a first-round RT-PCR of the TCR CDR3. TCRdb analysed the multiplex PCR reads with MiXCR anew, one entry per CDR3 protein. The table shows roughly 660,000 distinct CDR3 sequences, with 15% to 20% occurring only once. Sequencing input: blood. These TCRs come from a middle-aged man with Graves' hyperthyroidism.

The chain employs TRBV30 and TRBJ1-4; D is undetermined. The V and J ends lost 8 bases and 8 bases respectively, with 9 bases between them. The CDR3 length is 10 residues. Germline-derived CDR1 and CDR2 are GTSNPN and SVGIG (reference sequence). The CDR3 protein is CAGGGEKLFF. In nucleotides, the CDR3 is TGTGCCGGTGGTGGGGAAAAACTGTTTTTT.

This clonotype showed up just a few times. One end of the junction does not line up with germline, which may come from a read error. The chain is built from TRBV20-1 and TRBJ2-1; TRBD2 agrees at 13 bases. This CDR3 region has 22 residues. Germline V gene sequence: CDR1 DFQATT, CDR2 SNEGSKA (reference sequence). CDR3 sequence: CSDRVNGKWWTSGGSSYNGQFF. The CDR3 region has the DNA TGCAGTGATAGAGTGAACGGCAAATGGTGGACTAGCGGGGGTAGCTCCTACAATGGGCAGTTCTTC.

The CDR3 reads CASSLTVGGDTDTQYF. The CDR3 DNA reads as TGTGCCAGCAGCCTGACGGTGGGGGGGGACACAGATACGCAGTATTTT. The chain recombines TRBV7-3 with TRBJ2-3; TRBD2 agrees at 7 bases. CDR1 is SGHTA, CDR2 FQGTGA, per germline. CDR3 length equals 16 residues. The V segment lost 5 bases and the J segment 2 bases; nucleotides outside the gene matches: 10.

The chain carries TRBV18 and TRBJ1-2, with D perhaps TRBD1 (5 bases). Trimming cost V 3 bases and J 5 bases, with 10 bases left between them. This CDR3 is built from 13 residues. Germline V gene lookup returns CDR1 KGHSH and CDR2 LQKENI. The DNA of the CDR3 is TGTGCCAGCTCACCGAGGGGATTGTATGGCTACACCTTC. It is translated as CASSPRGLYGYTF.

In its sample, this clonotype was seen many times. The chain is built from TRBV7-8 and TRBJ2-7, with a possible D match to TRBD1 (5 bases). V was pared by 6 bases and J by 2 bases, with 17 bases between. Germline CDR1 is SGHVS and CDR2 is FQNEAQ. The CDR3 contains 15 residues. CDR3 bases: TGTGCCAGCAGGGGTAAGGGGTTAACAACCTACGAGCAGTACTTC. Translation gives CASRGKGLTTYEQYF.

This chain links TRBV28 with TRBJ1-2; tentative D call: TRBD1 (6 bases). The CDR3 is 16 amino acids. CDR1 and CDR2 (germline): MDHEN, SYDVKM. The V and J ends lost 6 bases and 5 bases respectively, with 22 bases between them. DNA of the CDR3: TGTGCCAGCAGGTACCGGGACTCAGGGGCAAGGTATGGCTACACCTTC. It codes for CASRYRDSGARYGYTF.

The chain couples TRBV7-3 to TRBJ2-1; D remains unclear. Germline V gene data show CDR1 as SGHTA and CDR2 as FQGTGA. V dropped 4 bases and J dropped 8 bases, with 12 bases sitting between them. The CDR3 runs to 13 residues. The CDR3, as DNA: TGTGCCAGCAGCTATAGCCGAGCCGATGAGCAGTTCTTC. This gives the protein CASSYSRADEQFF.

The V and J genes are TRBV5-1 and TRBJ2-3; the D gene is possibly TRBD2 (5 bases). V gave up 6 bases and J gave up 1 base, with 12 bases separating them. Germline CDR1 reads SGHRS; CDR2 reads YFSETQ. The CDR3 sequence is 14 residues long. CDR3 DNA sequence: TGCGCCAGCAATGGGAGAGCGGGCACAGATACGCAGTATTTT. Protein: CASNGRAGTDTQYF.

This clonotype was counted between two and nine times. The rearrangement joins TRBV28 to TRBJ2-7; D gene unclear. This CDR3 is built from 15 residues. Trimming pared 7 bases from V and 2 bases from J, leaving 18 bases between. Looked up from germline, CDR1 is MDHEN and CDR2 is SYDVKM. CDR3 DNA sequence: TGTGCCAGCACCCCTGGTGACCTCCCGGCCTACGAGCAGTACTTC. Residues: CASTPGDLPAYEQYF. Variable domain in full (rest from reference TRBV28 and TRBJ2-7): DVKVTQSSRYLVKRTGEKVFLECVQDMDHENMFWYRQDPGLGLRLIYFSYDVKMKEKGDIPEGYSVSREKKERFSLILESASTNQTSMYLCASTPGDLPAYEQYFGPGTRLTVT.

This clonotype was counted ten times or more. V is TRBV7-3 and J is TRBJ2-4, with TRBD1 identical over 7 bases. CDR1 and CDR2 (germline): SGHTA, FQGTGA. The CDR3 runs 17 residues. Unmatched junction bases numbered 12, after V lost 5 bases and J lost 2 bases. CDR3 bases: TGTGCCAGCAGCCAAGACAGGGCGGTGAAGTCCAAAAACATTCAGTACTTC. This translates into CASSQDRAVKSKNIQYF.

This clonotype has at least ten counts. The genes are TRBV2 and TRBJ2-7; 9 bases align to TRBD2. V trimming: 6 bases; J trimming: 0 bases; junction bases outside the gene matches: 6. Germline CDR1 reads SNHLY; CDR2 reads FYNNEI. This CDR3 is built from 15 residues. The CDR3 sequence is CASRVTSGDSYEQYF. The CDR3 DNA sequence: TGTGCCAGCAGAGTGACTAGCGGAGACTCCTACGAGCAGTACTTC.

The chain couples TRBV30 to TRBJ2-7, with 7 bases fitting TRBD1. Germline CDR1 is GTSNPN and CDR2 is SVGIG (reference sequence). The CDR3 is 15 residues long. The trim removed 3 bases at V and 3 bases at J, leaving 11 bases unmatched. CDR3 nucleotides: TGTGCCTGGAGAGCGACACCGGGACAGATCTACGAGCAGTACTTC. This sequence encodes CAWRATPGQIYEQYF. Variable domain in full (rest from reference TRBV30 and TRBJ2-7): SQTIHQWPATLVQPVGSPLSLECTVEGTSNPNLYWYRQAAGRGLQLLFYSVGIGQISSEVPQNLSASRPQDRQFILSSKKLLLSDSGFYLCAWRATPGQIYEQYFGPGTRLTVT.

This clonotype was observed many times. The chain carries TRBV27 and TRBJ1-2; D is uncertain. This CDR3 contains 13 residues. V was trimmed by 5 bases and J by 1 base, leaving 8 bases between them. Germline V gene data show CDR1 as MNHEY and CDR2 as SMNVEV (reference sequence). CDR3 nucleotide sequence: TGTGCCAGCAGTCGCTCAAGTAACTATGGCTACACCTTC. It specifies CASSRSSNYGYTF.

The sample holds a few counts of this clonotype. DNA for the CDR3: TGTGCCACCAGCGACAGGGGAAGAGGTTCACCCCTCCACTTT. Translated, it gives CATSDRGRGSPLHF. V gene TRBV24-1 combines with J gene TRBJ1-6, with TRBD1 matching over 8 bases. The CDR3 extends over 14 amino acids. CDR1 KGHDR and CDR2 SFDVKD come from the germline V gene. V was clipped by 7 bases and J by 9 bases; unmatched bases: 7.

J is TRBJ2-3 and V is TRBV6-1; 10 nucleotides match TRBD2. Germline V gene sequence: CDR1 MNHNS, CDR2 SASEGT. Trimming removed 6 bases from V and 5 bases from J; junction bases left unmatched: 8. The CDR3 is made up of 15 amino acids. The chain's CDR3 is CASRGASGSVDTQYF. The DNA for the CDR3 is TGTGCCAGCAGAGGGGCTAGCGGGAGTGTAGATACGCAGTATTTT.

This clonotype was detected only a few times. This chain uses TRBV20-1 with TRBJ2-2, with TRBD2 matching over 12 bases. Unmatched junction bases numbered 7, after V lost 4 bases and J lost 1 base. This CDR3 has 17 residues. Germline CDR1 is DFQATT and CDR2 is SNEGSKA (reference sequence). The CDR3 region has the DNA TGCAGTGCTAAGGGGACTAGCGGGTACAAGAACACCGGGGAGCTGTTTTTT. This sequence encodes CSAKGTSGYKNTGELFF.

The rearrangement links TRBV15 to TRBJ1-1, with D perhaps TRBD1 (5 bases). V was pared by 3 bases and J by 4 bases, with 12 bases between. The CDR3 has 14 amino acids. Germline V gene data show CDR1 as LNHNV and CDR2 as YYDKDF (reference sequence). The CDR3 sequence is CATSSPKRGTEAFF. CDR3 nucleotide sequence: TGTGCCACCAGCAGCCCTAAGAGGGGCACTGAAGCTTTCTTT.

J is TRBJ2-7 and V is TRBV4-3, with TRBD2 matching over 10 bases. The trim removed 5 bases at V and 2 bases at J, leaving 6 bases unmatched. Germline V gene lookup returns CDR1 LGHNA and CDR2 YSLEER. There are 15 residues in the CDR3. CDR3 nucleotides: TGCGCCAGCAGCAAGATAGCGGGAGGACCCTACGAGCAGTACTTC. This codes for CASSKIAGGPYEQYF.

Ten or more counts support this clonotype. The CDR3 DNA follows: TGTGCCTGGAGTGTACGGGCCAGTATCTATGGCTACACCTTC. It translates to CAWSVRASIYGYTF. The chain links TRBV30 to TRBJ1-2, with unresolved D. Germline CDR1 and CDR2: GTSNPN and SVGIG (reference sequence). Trimming pared 0 bases from V and 4 bases from J, leaving 12 bases between. CDR3 length: 14 residues.

The V and J genes are TRBV5-8 and TRBJ1-5, with TRBD1 matching over 7 bases. J gave up 4 bases and V 2 bases, and 6 bases lay outside the gene matches. The germline CDR1 and CDR2 sequences are SGHTS and YDEGEE. This CDR3 spans 15 amino acids. The CDR3 loop is CASSLQGSVNQPQHF. CDR3 DNA sequence: TGTGCCAGCAGCTTACAGGGGTCGGTAAATCAGCCCCAGCATTTT. The full variable domain, completed using reference TRBV5-8 and TRBJ1-5, is EAGVTQSPTHLIKTRGQQATLRCSPISGHTSVYWYQQALGLGLQFLLWYDEGEERNRGNFPPRFSGRQFPNYSSELNVNALELEDSALYLCASSLQGSVNQPQHFGDGTRLSIL.

This clonotype was counted many times. J is TRBJ2-1 and V is TRBV12-3 or TRBV12-4; D is tentatively TRBD1 or TRBD2 (5 bases each). Trimming shortened V by 6 bases and J by 8 bases, and 20 bases separated the two germline ends. This CDR3 region has 15 residues. CDR3 bases: TGTGCCAGCAGCCCCCCGGTTGGGGGAGACGATGAGCAGTTCTTC. This codes for CASSPPVGGDDEQFF.

About this clonotype: A much larger clonotype is one base distant, so this may be a read error. This chain links TRBV10-1 with TRBJ1-1, with TRBD1 identical over 7 bases. The CDR3 length is 13 residues. Germline V gives CDR1 WNHNN, CDR2 SYGVQD (reference sequence). In DNA form, the CDR3 reads TGCGCCAGCTGTGAAGGGACAGCGACTAAAGCTTTCTTT. It yields the protein CASCEGTATKAFF.

The chain carries TRBV28 and TRBJ2-7, with 7 bases lining up with TRBD1. Germline CDR1 MDHEN, CDR2 SYDVKM. The CDR3 loop spans 13 amino acids. V gave up 3 bases and J gave up 9 bases; unmatched junction bases: 8. The DNA for the CDR3 is TGTGCCAGCAGTTTTGAGGGGGCGCTTGGGCAGTACTTC. It translates to CASSFEGALGQYF.

The V gene is TRBV28, the J gene TRBJ1-5; the D is unclear. V was cut by 6 bases and J by 2 bases, with 17 bases left in between. Germline V CDR1 and CDR2: MDHEN, SYDVKM. The CDR3 consists of 16 residues. CDR3 loop: CASSSLAAGGNQPQHF. The CDR3 DNA reads TGTGCCAGCAGCTCCCTAGCGGCCGGAGGCAATCAGCCCCAGCATTTT.